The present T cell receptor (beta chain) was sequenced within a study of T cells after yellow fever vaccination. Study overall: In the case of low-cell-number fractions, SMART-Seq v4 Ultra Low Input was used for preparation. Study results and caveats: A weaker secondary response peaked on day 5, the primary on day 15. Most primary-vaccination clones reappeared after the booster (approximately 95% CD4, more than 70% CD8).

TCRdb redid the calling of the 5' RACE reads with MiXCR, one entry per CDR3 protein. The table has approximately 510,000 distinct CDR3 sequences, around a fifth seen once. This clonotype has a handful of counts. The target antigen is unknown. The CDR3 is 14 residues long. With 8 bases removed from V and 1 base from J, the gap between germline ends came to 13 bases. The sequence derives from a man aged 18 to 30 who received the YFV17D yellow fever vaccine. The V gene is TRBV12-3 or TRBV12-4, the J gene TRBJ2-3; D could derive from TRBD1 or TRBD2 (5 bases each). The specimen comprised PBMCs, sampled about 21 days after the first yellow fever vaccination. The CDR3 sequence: CASLPGRRTDTQYF. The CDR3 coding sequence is TGTGCCAGCTTACCGGGGCGACGCACAGATACGCAGTATTTT.